This is a list of T cell receptor beta chains from one sample in a study of vaccination effects on CD4 cells after COVID-19. Sequencing was performed with immunoSEQ multiplex PCR; in TCRdb, only in-frame clones are kept and a portion is missing. In the table there are approximately 54,000 clones, 80% of which are singletons. Their antigens are not known. Sequencing used CD4+ T cells from PBMCs cultured with HCoV-229E spike peptides, obtained before COVID-19 vaccination. These receptors were obtained from a human donor who received a COVID-19 vaccine. CDR3s include the opening cysteine and the closing phenylalanine or tryptophan. D genes are given only for firm matches. Size tells how often a clone was seen (once, few, many) or the class of an expanded clone, and some rows leave it out.

D gene: .; V gene: TRBV2; clone size: few; J gene: TRBJ1-6; CDR3 protein: CASSPRLNSPLHF; CDR3 DNA: TGTGCCAGCAGTCCCCGCCTTAATTCACCCCTCCACTTT
D gene: .; V gene: TRBV6-5; clone size: .; J gene: TRBJ1-2; CDR3 protein: CASGAGVNYGYTF; CDR3 DNA: TGTGCCAGCGGGGCAGGGGTAAACTATGGCTACACCTTC
D gene: .; V gene: TRBV6-5; clone size: .; J gene: TRBJ1-3; CDR3 protein: CASSYSGARRGNTIYF; CDR3 DNA: TGTGCCAGCAGTTACTCAGGCGCCCGACGGGGAAACACCATATATTTT
D gene: TRBD1; V gene: TRBV14; clone size: .; J gene: TRBJ2-2; CDR3 protein: CASSQGQGRHGELFF; CDR3 DNA: TGTGCCAGCAGCCAAGGACAGGGCCGCCACGGGGAGCTGTTTTTT
D gene: .; V gene: TRBV19; clone size: .; J gene: TRBJ2-2; CDR3 protein: CASGWGAGELFF; CDR3 DNA: TGTGCCAGTGGGTGGGGAGCTGGGGAGCTGTTTTTT
D gene: TRBD1; V gene: TRBV5-6; clone size: .; J gene: TRBJ1-2; CDR3 protein: CASSPTGENGYTF; CDR3 DNA: TGTGCCAGCAGCCCGACAGGGGAAAACGGCTACACCTTC
D gene: .; V gene: TRBV28; clone size: .; J gene: TRBJ2-6; CDR3 protein: CASEDSGANVLTF; CDR3 DNA: TGTGCCAGTGAAGATTCTGGGGCCAACGTCCTGACTTTC
D gene: .; V gene: TRBV9; clone size: .; J gene: TRBJ2-5; CDR3 protein: CASSVGTGTQYF; CDR3 DNA: TGTGCCAGCAGCGTAGGGACTGGGACCCAGTACTTC
D gene: .; V gene: TRBV15; clone size: .; J gene: TRBJ2-6; CDR3 protein: CATSLSGANVLTF; CDR3 DNA: TGTGCCACCAGCTTGTCTGGGGCCAACGTCCTGACTTTC
D gene: TRBD2; V gene: TRBV5-8; clone size: few; J gene: TRBJ2-3; CDR3 protein: CASPVGLAGGYTGTDTQYF; CDR3 DNA: TGTGCCAGCCCCGTGGGACTAGCGGGGGGCTATACCGGCACAGATACGCAGTATTTT
D gene: .; V gene: TRBV5-8; clone size: .; J gene: TRBJ2-2; CDR3 protein: CASSLRDLYTGELFF; CDR3 DNA: TGTGCCAGCAGCCTCCGGGACCTCTACACCGGGGAGCTGTTTTTT
D gene: TRBD2; V gene: TRBV5-1; clone size: .; J gene: TRBJ2-3; CDR3 protein: CASSFERGADTQYF; CDR3 DNA: TGCGCCAGCAGCTTTGAGCGGGGGGCAGATACGCAGTATTTT
D gene: .; V gene: TRBV29-1; clone size: .; J gene: TRBJ1-2; CDR3 protein: CSAGRSSDPYGYTF; CDR3 DNA: TGCAGCGCTGGGAGGAGCTCGGACCCCTATGGCTACACCTTC
D gene: .; V gene: TRBV29-1; clone size: once; J gene: TRBJ1-3; CDR3 protein: CSVRHGGNTIYF; CDR3 DNA: TGCAGCGTTAGACATGGAGGAAACACCATATATTTT
D gene: TRBD1; V gene: TRBV5-1; clone size: .; J gene: TRBJ1-2; CDR3 protein: CASSAGQGGSGYTF; CDR3 DNA: TGCGCCAGCAGCGCAGGACAGGGGGGATCTGGCTACACCTTC
D gene: .; V gene: TRBV3-1/TRBV3-2; clone size: .; J gene: TRBJ1-5; CDR3 protein: CASSQGNQPQHF; CDR3 DNA: TGTGCCAGCAGCCAGGGCAATCAGCCCCAGCATTTT
D gene: TRBD1; V gene: TRBV19; clone size: .; J gene: TRBJ2-2; CDR3 protein: CASSIRDSNTGELFF; CDR3 DNA: TGTGCCAGTAGTATTCGGGACAGCAACACCGGGGAGCTGTTTTTT
D gene: .; V gene: TRBV1; clone size: .; J gene: TRBJ1-2; CDR3 protein: CTSSQIKVPGQGAGYTF; CDR3 DNA: TGCACCAGCAGCCAAATAAAAGTCCCGGGACAGGGAGCGGGCTACACCTTC
D gene: TRBD2; V gene: TRBV5-1; clone size: .; J gene: TRBJ2-3; CDR3 protein: CASSSGTSGGAGTDTQYF; CDR3 DNA: TGCGCCAGCAGCTCTGGGACTAGCGGGGGGGCGGGTACAGATACGCAGTATTTT
D gene: .; V gene: TRBV5-1; clone size: .; J gene: TRBJ2-2; CDR3 protein: CASSFLGTGELFF; CDR3 DNA: TGCGCCAGCAGCTTCTTGGGCACCGGGGAGCTGTTTTTT
D gene: TRBD1; V gene: TRBV7-2; clone size: .; J gene: TRBJ1-1; CDR3 protein: CASSVTGGFYTEAFF; CDR3 DNA: TGTGCCAGCAGCGTTACAGGGGGCTTTTACACTGAAGCTTTCTTT
D gene: .; V gene: TRBV9; clone size: .; J gene: TRBJ2-5; CDR3 protein: CASSVSQAGRETQYF; CDR3 DNA: TGTGCCAGCAGCGTAAGTCAGGCAGGAAGAGAGACCCAGTACTTC
D gene: .; V gene: TRBV5-1; clone size: .; J gene: TRBJ1-1; CDR3 protein: CASSPFLYTEAFF; CDR3 DNA: TGCGCCAGCAGCCCCTTTCTTTACACTGAAGCTTTCTTT
D gene: TRBD2; V gene: TRBV6-6; clone size: .; J gene: TRBJ2-1; CDR3 protein: CASSYSIGGGLFF; CDR3 DNA: TGTGCCAGCAGTTACTCGATTGGCGGGGGTCTGTTCTTC
D gene: .; V gene: TRBV19; clone size: .; J gene: TRBJ1-1; CDR3 protein: CASTTGLRQVNTEAFF; CDR3 DNA: TGTGCCAGTACAACTGGACTGAGACAGGTGAACACTGAAGCTTTCTTT
D gene: .; V gene: TRBV12-5; clone size: .; J gene: TRBJ1-1; CDR3 protein: CASGQGRYTEAFF; CDR3 DNA: TGTGCTAGTGGCCAAGGACGGTACACTGAAGCTTTCTTT
D gene: .; V gene: TRBV2; clone size: few; J gene: TRBJ1-2; CDR3 protein: CASSVGAGYGYTF; CDR3 DNA: TGTGCCAGCAGTGTAGGGGCCGGCTATGGCTACACCTTC
D gene: TRBD1; V gene: TRBV19; clone size: .; J gene: TRBJ1-5; CDR3 protein: CASTTKSLRQGPWGNQPQHF; CDR3 DNA: TGTGCCAGTACTACCAAGTCCCTCCGACAGGGCCCTTGGGGCAATCAGCCCCAGCATTTT
D gene: .; V gene: TRBV10-2; clone size: .; J gene: TRBJ2-6; CDR3 protein: CASSGPHESGANVLTF; CDR3 DNA: TGCGCCAGCAGTGGACCCCATGAGTCTGGGGCCAACGTCCTGACTTTC
D gene: .; V gene: TRBV9; clone size: .; J gene: TRBJ2-1; CDR3 protein: CASRQTLLSSYNEQFF; CDR3 DNA: TGTGCCAGCAGACAGACTCTATTAAGCTCCTACAATGAGCAGTTCTTC
D gene: TRBD1; V gene: TRBV6-2/TRBV6-3; clone size: .; J gene: TRBJ2-5; CDR3 protein: CASSPTGQETQYF; CDR3 DNA: TGTGCCAGCAGCCCGACAGGGCAAGAGACCCAGTACTTC
D gene: .; V gene: TRBV9; clone size: .; J gene: TRBJ1-2; CDR3 protein: CASSSSGTLGYTF; CDR3 DNA: TGTGCCAGCAGCAGTTCCGGGACACTTGGCTACACCTTC
D gene: .; V gene: TRBV2; clone size: once; J gene: TRBJ2-3; CDR3 protein: CASSRARDTDTQYF; CDR3 DNA: TGTGCCAGCAGTAGGGCGAGAGACACAGATACGCAGTATTTT
D gene: .; V gene: TRBV7-2; clone size: .; J gene: TRBJ2-4; CDR3 protein: CASSLQGPSVGNIQYF; CDR3 DNA: TGTGCCAGCAGCTTACAAGGCCCTAGCGTTGGCAACATTCAGTACTTC
D gene: TRBD2; V gene: TRBV19; clone size: .; J gene: TRBJ2-5; CDR3 protein: CASTPRGGGQETQYF; CDR3 DNA: TGTGCCAGTACCCCACGGGGCGGGGGCCAAGAGACCCAGTACTTC
D gene: .; V gene: TRBV6-5; clone size: .; J gene: TRBJ2-2; CDR3 protein: CASSYGLGGTGELFF; CDR3 DNA: TGTGCCAGCAGTTACGGTCTGGGTGGCACCGGGGAGCTGTTTTTT
D gene: .; V gene: TRBV4-2; clone size: .; J gene: TRBJ2-3; CDR3 protein: CASSQDKRSLYF; CDR3 DNA: TGTGCCAGCAGCCAAGATAAAAGGTCCCTGTATTTT
D gene: .; V gene: TRBV9; clone size: .; J gene: TRBJ2-1; CDR3 protein: CASSVVGTPANEQFF; CDR3 DNA: TGTGCCAGCAGCGTAGTTGGCACCCCGGCGAATGAGCAGTTCTTC
D gene: TRBD2; V gene: TRBV7-3; clone size: .; J gene: TRBJ2-5; CDR3 protein: CASSSVAGAPETQYF; CDR3 DNA: TGTGCCAGCAGCTCCGTAGCGGGGGCCCCCGAGACCCAGTACTTC
D gene: .; V gene: TRBV18; clone size: .; J gene: TRBJ2-1; CDR3 protein: CATRRESSYNEQFF; CDR3 DNA: TGTGCCACCCGCCGGGAGAGCTCCTACAATGAGCAGTTCTTC
D gene: .; V gene: TRBV6-5; clone size: .; J gene: TRBJ2-1; CDR3 protein: CASSLGQVGRQFF; CDR3 DNA: TGTGCCAGCAGCTTAGGTCAGGTCGGAAGGCAGTTCTTC
D gene: TRBD2; V gene: TRBV20-1; clone size: .; J gene: TRBJ2-1; CDR3 protein: CSASYSGGAYEQFF; CDR3 DNA: TGCAGTGCTAGTTACAGCGGGGGGGCTTATGAGCAGTTCTTC
D gene: .; V gene: TRBV24-1; clone size: .; J gene: TRBJ1-1; CDR3 protein: CATSDSRYAFF; CDR3 DNA: TGTGCCACCAGTGATTCCCGGTATGCTTTCTTT
D gene: TRBD1; V gene: TRBV27; clone size: .; J gene: TRBJ2-3; CDR3 protein: CASRKTGVTDTQYF; CDR3 DNA: TGTGCCAGCAGAAAGACAGGGGTGACAGATACGCAGTATTTT
D gene: .; V gene: TRBV29-1; clone size: few; J gene: TRBJ1-2; CDR3 protein: CSVEGRNYGYTF; CDR3 DNA: TGCAGCGTTGAAGGGAGGAACTATGGCTACACCTTC
D gene: .; V gene: TRBV11-1; clone size: .; J gene: TRBJ1-1; CDR3 protein: CASSLVVTLDGTKAFF; CDR3 DNA: TGTGCCAGCAGCTTAGTGGTTACCCTGGACGGGACGAAAGCTTTCTTT
D gene: .; V gene: TRBV2; clone size: .; J gene: TRBJ1-5; CDR3 protein: CASSENRERPQHF; CDR3 DNA: TGTGCCAGCAGTGAAAACAGGGAGCGGCCCCAGCATTTT
D gene: TRBD1; V gene: TRBV5-4; clone size: .; J gene: TRBJ2-5; CDR3 protein: CASSPNTGGQETQYF; CDR3 DNA: TGTGCCAGCAGCCCGAACACAGGGGGCCAAGAGACCCAGTACTTC
D gene: TRBD1; V gene: TRBV7-9; clone size: .; J gene: TRBJ1-2; CDR3 protein: CASSLPGTDYGYTF; CDR3 DNA: TGTGCCAGCAGCCTCCCGGGGACAGACTATGGCTACACCTTC
D gene: TRBD2; V gene: TRBV5-1; clone size: .; J gene: TRBJ2-3; CDR3 protein: CASSGGGTDTQYF; CDR3 DNA: TGCGCGAGCTCTGGGGGGGGCACAGATACGCAGTATTTT
D gene: .; V gene: TRBV19; clone size: .; J gene: TRBJ1-3; CDR3 protein: CASSTLDSSGNTIYF; CDR3 DNA: TGTGCCAGTAGTACACTCGACAGTTCTGGAAACACCATATATTTT
D gene: .; V gene: TRBV30; clone size: .; J gene: TRBJ2-5; CDR3 protein: CAWSAVGQRGTQYF; CDR3 DNA: TGTGCCTGGAGTGCAGTCGGACAGAGGGGGACCCAGTACTTC
D gene: .; V gene: TRBV18; clone size: .; J gene: TRBJ1-5; CDR3 protein: CASSPVHSNQPQHF; CDR3 DNA: TGTGCCAGCTCACCGGTCCATAGCAATCAGCCCCAGCATTTT
D gene: .; V gene: TRBV3-1/TRBV3-2; clone size: .; J gene: TRBJ2-3; CDR3 protein: CASSQSDTQYF; CDR3 DNA: TGTGCCAGCAGCCAAAGCGATACGCAGTATTTT
D gene: .; V gene: TRBV29-1; clone size: once; J gene: TRBJ1-2; CDR3 protein: CSGGDANYGYTF; CDR3 DNA: TGCAGCGGGGGGGACGCTAACTATGGCTACACCTTC
D gene: .; V gene: TRBV9; clone size: .; J gene: TRBJ1-6; CDR3 protein: CASSLRDGRDSPLHF; CDR3 DNA: TGTGCCAGCAGCCTGCGGGACGGAAGAGATTCACCCCTCCACTTT
D gene: TRBD1; V gene: TRBV24-1; clone size: .; J gene: TRBJ2-3; CDR3 protein: CATSDPRTGGLTDTQYF; CDR3 DNA: TGTGCCACCAGTGACCCAAGGACAGGGGGCTTAACAGATACGCAGTATTTT
D gene: .; V gene: TRBV23-1; clone size: .; J gene: TRBJ2-5; CDR3 protein: CASSPIPRGPHETQYF; CDR3 DNA: TGCGCCAGCAGTCCAATACCTCGGGGGCCCCATGAGACCCAGTACTTC
D gene: TRBD1; V gene: TRBV5-4; clone size: .; J gene: TRBJ1-6; CDR3 protein: CASRETGGSPLHF; CDR3 DNA: TGTGCCAGCAGGGAGACAGGGGGTTCACCCCTCCACTTT
D gene: .; V gene: TRBV5-4; clone size: .; J gene: TRBJ1-4; CDR3 protein: CASSHSAGANEKLFF; CDR3 DNA: TGTGCCAGCAGCCACAGCGCGGGGGCTAATGAAAAACTGTTTTTT